This passage covers 17 T cell receptor beta chains from one sample sequenced in a study of shared clonotypes between healthy human individuals. Libraries were prepared by immunoSEQ multiplex PCR; TCRdb keeps only in-frame clonotypes and omits some of them. The sample shows 1.6 million or so clones, 98% of them seen only once. Sequencing was carried out using naive CD4+ T cells sorted from blood. Noted subset: CD45RA+ positively selected. Receptor source: a man younger than 45 in good health.

The chain employs TRBV6-5 and TRBJ2-7; 7 bases are shared with TRBD2. This CDR3 spans 13 amino acids. Germline V gene sequence: CDR1 MNHEY, CDR2 SVGAGI. Losses at the gene ends were 4 bases for V and 7 bases for J; bases not matched to a gene: 7. The CDR3 coding sequence is TGTGCCAGCAGTTCCGCGGGAGTGGTGGAGCAGTACTTC. Translation gives CASSSAGVVEQYF.

This chain joins TRBV27 and TRBJ1-5, with 8 bases matching TRBD1. CDR1 is MNHEY and CDR2 is SMNVEV in the germline V gene (reference sequence). The CDR3 covers 13 residues. The ends lost 6 bases at V and 7 bases at J; junction bases unmatched: 5. DNA for the CDR3: TGTGCCAGCAGACCGGACAGGGTGCAGCCCCAGCATTTT. Amino acid sequence: CASRPDRVQPQHF.

The J gene is TRBJ2-7, the V gene TRBV6-1, with TRBD1 matching 8 bases. The CDR3 covers 13 residues. V dropped 3 bases and J dropped 9; count of bases not matched to a gene: 7. Germline V lookup: CDR1 MNHNS, CDR2 SASEGT. The CDR3 DNA is TGTGCCAGCAGTGACGGGACAGGAGGCGGGCAGTACTTC. Residues: CASSDGTGGGQYF.

J is TRBJ2-7 and V is TRBV10-3; D is undetermined. This CDR3 has 15 amino acids. The germline V and J ends were trimmed by 3 bases and 0 bases, with 12 bases remaining between them. Germline CDR1 is ENHRY and CDR2 is SYGVKD. The CDR3 DNA is TGTGCCATCAGTGACTCGGGCAGGAGCTCCTACGAGCAGTACTTC. Translating gives CAISDSGRSSYEQYF.

This sequence joins TRBV18 and TRBJ2-3; TRBD2 aligns across 7 bases. Unmatched junction bases numbered 6, after V lost 6 bases and J lost 0 bases. CDR3 size: 15 residues. Germline V lookup: CDR1 KGHSH, CDR2 LQKENI. This CDR3 is CASSQSGASTDTQYF. CDR3 DNA: TGTGCCAGCTCGCAAAGCGGGGCTAGCACAGATACGCAGTATTTT.

The V gene is TRBV6-5, the J gene TRBJ2-1, with 7 bases matching TRBD1. The CDR3 spans 13 residues. V was clipped by 4 bases and J by 6 bases; unmatched bases: 3. Germline CDR1 MNHEY, CDR2 SVGAGI. For the CDR3, the DNA is TGTGCCAGCAGTTCGGGACAGTCCAATGAGCAGTTCTTC. As protein: CASSSGQSNEQFF.

The chain couples TRBV11-2 to TRBJ2-2, with 7 bases fitting TRBD1. This CDR3 has 17 amino acids. J lost 0 bases, V lost 4 bases, and 8 bases had no gene match. Germline CDR1 SGHAT, CDR2 FQNNGV. The CDR3 here is CASSSGDRVTNTGELFF. For the CDR3, the DNA is TGTGCCAGCAGCTCCGGTGACAGGGTTACGAACACCGGGGAGCTGTTTTTT.

This clone has only one observation. The sample contains more than one DNA sequence encoding this CDR3. The V gene is TRBV7-2, the J gene TRBJ2-2; D is perhaps TRBD1 (5 bases). This CDR3 has 15 residues. Between the trimmed V and J ends, which lost 2 bases and 0 bases, there was a span of 7 bases. Germline V CDR1 and CDR2: SGHTA, FQGNSA. The CDR3 loop reads CASSLTRANTGELFF. The CDR3 region has the DNA TGTGCCAGCAGCTTAACCAGGGCGAACACCGGGGAGCTGTTTTTT.

The chain combines TRBV6-5 with TRBJ2-2; D is tentatively TRBD1 or TRBD2 (5 bases each). CDR1 MNHEY and CDR2 SVGAGI come from the germline V gene. The CDR3 extends over 15 amino acids. V lost 0 bases, J lost 3 bases, and 8 bases lay in between. The DNA for the CDR3 is TGTGCCAGCAGTTACTCCGGGACGTACACCGGGGAGCTGTTTTTT. Translation gives CASSYSGTYTGELFF.

This clone showed up just once. This chain joins TRBV7-8 and TRBJ1-5; 9 bases are a match to TRBD1. Losses at the gene ends were 0 bases for V and 4 bases for J; bases not matched to a gene: 4. There are 16 residues in the CDR3. Germline CDR1 is SGHVS and CDR2 is FQNEAQ. The CDR3: CASSLADRGQNQPQHF. CDR3 DNA: TGTGCCAGCAGCTTAGCGGACAGGGGACAGAATCAGCCCCAGCATTTT.

This sequence joins TRBV5-1 and TRBJ2-1, with D unclear. In germline, CDR1 is SGHRS, CDR2 YFSETQ. V was pared by 4 bases and J by 15 bases, with 20 bases between. The CDR3 is 13 residues long. CDR3 sequence (DNA): TGCGCCAGCAGCCAGGAAGACGGCGTGGAAGTGTTCTTC. Translation: CASSQEDGVEVFF.

This clone was seen a single time. The V call is TRBV4-1, the J call TRBJ2-7, with unresolved D. The V and J ends lost 1 base and 3 bases respectively, with 10 bases between them. From germline, CDR1 is MGHRA and CDR2 YSYEKL. The CDR3 loop spans 14 amino acids. The CDR3 loop is CASSQGHRLYEQYF. CDR3 nucleotide sequence: TGCGCCAGCAGCCAAGGACACCGTCTCTACGAGCAGTACTTC.

The chain employs TRBV7-9 and TRBJ2-7; 7 bases are a match to TRBD1. The J segment lost 6 bases and the V segment lost 0 bases, leaving 5 bases of the junction unmatched. Looked up from germline, CDR1 is SEHNR and CDR2 is FQNEAQ (reference sequence). The CDR3 spans 14 residues. The CDR3 coding sequence is TGTGCCAGCAGCTTAGCCCTCCACAGGGGCGAGCAGTACTTC. Its protein is CASSLALHRGEQYF.

The chain recombines TRBV7-9 with TRBJ2-7, with D possibly matching TRBD1 (6 bases). The CDR3 totals 14 residues. V lost 3 bases and J lost 5, with 14 bases in between. Germline V lookup: CDR1 SEHNR, CDR2 FQNEAQ (reference sequence). CDR3 DNA: TGTGCCAGCAGCTTGTCAGGGGTTGTCGACGAGCAGTACTTC. Residues: CASSLSGVVDEQYF.

The chain uses TRBV11-3 and TRBJ2-1; 10 bases match TRBD2. Germline lookup yields CDR1 SGHNT and CDR2 YENEEA. The CDR3 contains 15 residues. The V gene end was trimmed by 4 bases and the J gene end by 6 bases; junction bases not matched to a gene: 6. CDR3 coding DNA: TGTGCCAGCAGCTCAGAGCGGGAGGGCCGCAATGAGCAGTTCTTC. Its protein is CASSSEREGRNEQFF.

The rearrangement uses TRBV13 and TRBJ2-7; TRBD2 agrees at 13 bases. The CDR3 consists of 18 residues. CDR1 and CDR2 from the germline V gene are PRHDT and FYEKMQ (reference sequence). V trimming: 5 bases; J trimming: 1 base; junction bases outside the gene matches: 11. The CDR3 reads CASSPRVGLAGESYEQYF. CDR3 bases: TGTGCCAGCAGCCCGAGGGTCGGACTAGCGGGAGAGTCCTACGAGCAGTACTTC. Combining the CDR3 with reference TRBV13 and TRBJ2-7 gives the whole variable domain AAGVIQSPRHLIKEKRETATLKCYPIPRHDTVYWYQQGPGQDPQFLISFYEKMQSDKGSIPDRFSAQQFSDYHSELNMSSLELGDSALYFCASSPRVGLAGESYEQYFGPGTRLTVT.

The chain employs TRBV18 and TRBJ2-1; 10 bases map to TRBD2. Germline trimming cut 3 bases from V and 3 bases from J; bases unmatched to any gene: 5. The CDR3 spans 16 residues. Germline V gene lookup returns CDR1 KGHSH and CDR2 LQKENI. This CDR3 is CASSPSSGSDYNEQFF. As DNA, the CDR3 is TGTGCCAGCTCACCCTCTAGCGGGAGCGACTACAATGAGCAGTTCTTC.